The following is a T cell receptor beta chain sequence with its context. This entry belongs to a study of technical replicates of blood from a few donors. Germline CDR1 and CDR2: SGHAT and FQNNGV. CDR3 size: 16 residues. V gave up 5 bases and J gave up 6 bases, with 19 bases separating them. Repertoires were generated with immunoSEQ multiplex PCR, while TCRdb's copy carries only in-frame clones and drops some. This table holds under 80,000 clones, more than 90% found once. The chain couples TRBV11-2 to TRBJ2-2; D not resolved. The material sequenced was T cells isolated from PBMCs. This clonotype originated in a human donor in good health. Some clones in this sample may be carry-over from other donors' samples. The CDR3 here is CASSHRGASRAGELFF. CDR3 nucleotides: TGTGCCAGCAGCCATAGAGGCGCCTCGCGCGCCGGGGAGCTGTTTTTT.